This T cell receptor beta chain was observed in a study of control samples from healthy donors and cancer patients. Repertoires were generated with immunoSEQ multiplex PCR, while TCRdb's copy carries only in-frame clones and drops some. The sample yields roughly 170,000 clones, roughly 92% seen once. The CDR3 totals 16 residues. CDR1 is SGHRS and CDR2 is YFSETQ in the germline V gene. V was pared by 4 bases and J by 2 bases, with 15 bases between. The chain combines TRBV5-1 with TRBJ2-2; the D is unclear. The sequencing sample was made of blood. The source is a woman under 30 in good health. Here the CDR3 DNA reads TGCGCCAGCAGCCCGACCTGGGCCTTAAACACCGGGGAGCTGTTTTTT. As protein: CASSPTWALNTGELFF.